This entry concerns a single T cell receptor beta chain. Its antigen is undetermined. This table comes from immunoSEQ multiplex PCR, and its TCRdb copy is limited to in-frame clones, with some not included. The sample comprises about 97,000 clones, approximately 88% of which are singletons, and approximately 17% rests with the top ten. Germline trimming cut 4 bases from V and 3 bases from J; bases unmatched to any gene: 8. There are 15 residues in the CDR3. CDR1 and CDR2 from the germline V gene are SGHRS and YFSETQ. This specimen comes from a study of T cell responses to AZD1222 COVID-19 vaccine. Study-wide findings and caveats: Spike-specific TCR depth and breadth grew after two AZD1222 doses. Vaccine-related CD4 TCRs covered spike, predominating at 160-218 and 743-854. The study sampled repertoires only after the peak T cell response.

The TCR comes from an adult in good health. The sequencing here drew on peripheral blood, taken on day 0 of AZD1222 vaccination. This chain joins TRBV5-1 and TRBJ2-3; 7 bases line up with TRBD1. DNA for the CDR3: TGCGCCAGCAGCGGGGGCTCGACAGGGACAGATACGCAGTATTTT. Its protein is CASSGGSTGTDTQYF.